Each of the 29 T cell receptor beta chains below was sequenced from the same sample in a study of shared clonotypes between healthy human individuals. Using immunoSEQ multiplex PCR, the repertoire was profiled, and TCRdb retains in-frame clones only, with some absent. The sample shows millions of clones, approximately 95% of them seen only once. Positively selected for CCR7, the CD45RO-negative cells used as naive CD8 cells excluded terminally differentiated effector memory CD45RA+ cells. The sequenced material came from naive CD8+ T cells sorted from blood. The receptors derive from a man between 18 and 29 years old in good health.

This clone was picked up one time. Other DNA variants within this sample encode the same CDR3. This chain connects TRBV13 to TRBJ2-1; 11 bases fit TRBD2. Germline V lookup: CDR1 PRHDT, CDR2 FYEKMQ (reference sequence). CDR3 length: 16 amino acids. V gave up 5 bases and J gave up 1 base; unmatched junction bases: 4. The CDR3 protein is CASSLGTSGSYNEQFF. CDR3 bases: TGTGCCAGCAGCCTCGGGACTAGCGGTTCCTACAATGAGCAGTTCTTC.

V usage is TRBV5-4 and J usage is TRBJ1-2; unclear D gene. The CDR3 is 14 amino acids. CDR1 is SGHNT, CDR2 YYREEE, per germline (reference sequence). The germline V and J ends were trimmed by 0 bases and 0 bases, with 6 bases remaining between them. CDR3 region: CASSLDSPNYGYTF. As DNA, the CDR3 is TGTGCCAGCAGCTTGGATTCCCCTAACTATGGCTACACCTTC. Using reference TRBV5-4 and TRBJ1-2 for the parts outside the CDR3, the full variable domain is ETGVTQSPTHLIKTRGQQVTLRCSSQSGHNTVSWYQQALGQGPQFIFQYYREEENGRGNFPPRFSGLQFPNYSSELNVNALELDDSALYLCASSLDSPNYGYTFGSGTRLTVV.

This clone was detected only once. V gene TRBV28 combines with J gene TRBJ1-4; weak D call: TRBD1 (5 bases). CDR1 and CDR2 from the germline V gene are MDHEN and SYDVKM. CDR3 size: 14 residues. The V end was cut by 7 bases, the J end by 4 bases, with 13 bases between. The CDR3 sequence: CASTPAGDNEKLFF. Here the CDR3 DNA reads TGTGCCAGCACCCCAGCGGGGGATAATGAAAAACTGTTTTTT.

The chain joins TRBV4-1 to TRBJ2-7, with D tentatively TRBD1 (6 bases). Germline V CDR1 and CDR2: MGHRA, YSYEKL. The V end was cut by 3 bases, the J end by 4 bases, with 13 bases between. This CDR3 spans 14 amino acids. CDR3 protein: CASSHTITGYEQYF. In DNA form, the CDR3 reads TGCGCCAGCAGCCATACAATTACAGGGTACGAGCAGTACTTC.

This clone has only one observation. V and J are TRBV15 and TRBJ2-7; possibly TRBD2 for D (6 bases). Per germline, CDR1 LNHNV and CDR2 YYDKDF (reference sequence). The V gene lost 0 bases and the J gene lost 1 base, with 16 bases spanning the gap. The CDR3 loop spans 17 amino acids. Here the CDR3 reads CATSRDLIGSGSYEQYF. CDR3 nucleotide sequence: TGTGCCACCAGCAGAGATTTAATCGGGAGTGGGTCCTACGAGCAGTACTTC.

The V gene is TRBV9, the J gene TRBJ1-1; D might be TRBD1 (5 bases). Germline lookup yields CDR1 SGDLS and CDR2 YYNGEE. Trimming stripped 4 bases from V and 4 bases from J, with 20 bases between. The CDR3 is 16 amino acids. CDR3 nucleotide sequence: TGTGCCAGCAGCTCACGACGCGGCGAAGGGGTCACTGAAGCTTTCTTT. This translates into CASSSRRGEGVTEAFF.

The chain has TRBV7-9 and TRBJ2-4; TRBD1 matches at 10 bases. Germline CDR1 is SEHNR and CDR2 is FQNEAQ (reference sequence). The CDR3 totals 15 residues. J lost 5 bases, V lost 5 bases, and 6 bases had no gene match. CDR3 loop: CASSLGQGTQNIQYF. DNA of the CDR3: TGTGCCAGCAGCCTGGGACAGGGGACACAAAACATTCAGTACTTC.

The V call is TRBV28, the J call TRBJ1-2; 7 nucleotides agree with TRBD1. Losses at the gene ends were 7 bases for V and 4 bases for J; bases not matched to a gene: 12. The CDR3 has 15 residues. CDR1 is MDHEN and CDR2 is SYDVKM in the germline V gene. The CDR3 nucleotides read TGTGCCAGCAAACAACTATTAGGGGGCGCCTATGGCTACACCTTC. It yields the protein CASKQLLGGAYGYTF.

The CDR3 DNA is TGTGCCAGCAGTGAGGGCCGACTAGCGGGGGGCTACAATGAGCAGTTCTTC. Protein product: CASSEGRLAGGYNEQFF. The chain is built from TRBV2 and TRBJ2-1; 13 positions match TRBD2. Germline trimming cut 3 bases from V and 3 bases from J; bases unmatched to any gene: 5. The CDR3 consists of 17 residues. Germline V gene lookup returns CDR1 SNHLY and CDR2 FYNNEI.

This sequence joins TRBV4-1 and TRBJ2-7, with D maybe TRBD2 (5 bases). Germline values: CDR1 MGHRA, CDR2 YSYEKL. V was clipped by 1 base and J by 3 bases, with 10 bases between them. This CDR3 contains 14 residues. Here the CDR3 reads CASSQVMAGYEQYF. The CDR3 DNA reads TGCGCCAGCAGCCAAGTCATGGCGGGCTACGAGCAGTACTTC.

In its sample, this clone was seen once. V usage is TRBV7-6 and J usage is TRBJ2-7; 8 bases align to TRBD1. Germline-derived CDR1 and CDR2 are SGHVS and FNYEAQ. This CDR3 is 14 amino acids long. V gave up 5 bases and J gave up 5 bases; unmatched junction bases: 8. The CDR3 sequence is CASSTITGGHEQYF. The DNA for the CDR3 is TGTGCCAGCAGCACAATAACAGGGGGACACGAGCAGTACTTC. The whole variable domain, filled in from reference TRBV7-6 and TRBJ2-7, reads GAGVSQSPRYKVTKRGQDVALRCDPISGHVSLYWYRQALGQGPEFLTYFNYEAQQDKSGLPNDRFSAERPEGSISTLTIQRTEQRDSAMYRCASSTITGGHEQYFGPGTRLTVT.

The chain joins TRBV11-2 to TRBJ1-4; 10 nucleotides agree with TRBD1. The V and J ends lost 4 bases and 6 bases, in that order; junction bases with no gene match: 8. The CDR3 runs to 16 residues. Germline lookup yields CDR1 SGHAT and CDR2 FQNNGV. The CDR3, as DNA: TGTGCCAGCAGCTCGCCCGGGACAGGGGAATATGAAAAACTGTTTTTT. Encoded protein: CASSSPGTGEYEKLFF.

This chain joins TRBV7-2 and TRBJ2-7; the D gene is possibly TRBD1 (6 bases). CDR3 size: 16 residues. Germline loops: CDR1 SGHTA, CDR2 FQGNSA. V was clipped by 4 bases and J by 1 base, with 17 bases between them. This CDR3 is CASSSKVQGGSYEQYF. The DNA for the CDR3 is TGTGCCAGCAGCTCGAAAGTACAGGGTGGGTCCTACGAGCAGTACTTC.

The chain links TRBV27 to TRBJ2-7; 7 bases are a match to TRBD1. The CDR3 length is 14 residues. Per the germline V gene, CDR1 is MNHEY and CDR2 is SMNVEV (reference sequence). V shed 7 bases, J shed 1 base, and the junction held 7 bases outside the gene matches. The CDR3 DNA is TGTGCCAGCACCCGGACAGGTCTTTCCTACGAGCAGTACTTC. Translated: CASTRTGLSYEQYF.

The CDR3: CASSPKLAEETQYF. CDR3 DNA: TGTGCCAGCAGCCCAAAACTAGCGGAAGAGACCCAGTACTTC. The V call is TRBV11-2, the J call TRBJ2-5, with TRBD2 matching 8 bases. With V trimmed by 5 bases and J by 3 bases, 5 bases remained unmatched. The CDR3 has 14 amino acids. Germline V lookup: CDR1 SGHAT, CDR2 FQNNGV.

To note about this clone: The same CDR3 arises from other DNA sequences in this sample as well. The rearrangement joins TRBV7-3 to TRBJ2-3; D is perhaps TRBD1 (5 bases). Trimming left V 0 bases short and J 0 bases short, with 7 bases between. Germline V gene sequence: CDR1 SGHTA, CDR2 FQGTGA. This CDR3 contains 15 residues. CDR3: CASSLTGASTDTQYF. The CDR3 DNA follows: TGTGCCAGCAGCTTAACTGGGGCTAGCACAGATACGCAGTATTTT.

The rearrangement joins TRBV13 to TRBJ2-7; TRBD2 agrees at 7 bases. The junction had 12 bases not matched to a gene; V was cut back by 4 bases and J by 3 bases. Germline V lookup: CDR1 PRHDT, CDR2 FYEKMQ (reference sequence). This CDR3 comprises 16 residues. The CDR3 sequence: CASSYSSGGRYYEQYF. The DNA of the CDR3 is TGTGCCAGCAGCTACTCCTCGGGCGGGAGATACTACGAGCAGTACTTC.

The chain carries TRBV9 and TRBJ2-1, with TRBD1 identical over 12 bases. Per germline, CDR1 SGDLS and CDR2 YYNGEE. The CDR3 contains 17 residues. The ends lost 4 bases at V and 6 bases at J; junction bases unmatched: 11. The CDR3 loop reads CASSPSLGQGAVNEQFF. In DNA, the CDR3 is TGTGCCAGCAGCCCCAGTTTGGGACAGGGGGCGGTCAATGAGCAGTTCTTC.

The V gene is TRBV27, the J gene TRBJ2-7; D is unclear. The CDR3 totals 15 residues. V shed 0 bases and J shed 0 bases, with 9 bases lying between them. In germline, CDR1 is MNHEY, CDR2 SMNVEV (reference sequence). Here the CDR3 reads CASSLSAALSYEQYF. In nucleotides, the CDR3 is TGTGCCAGCAGTTTATCGGCAGCCCTCTCCTACGAGCAGTACTTC.

The V call is TRBV10-3, the J call TRBJ1-1; D is perhaps TRBD1 (6 bases). Germline CDR1 reads ENHRY; CDR2 reads SYGVKD. Trimming took 4 bases from V and 5 from J, leaving 11 bases between them. The CDR3 is 13 amino acids. For the CDR3, the DNA is TGTGCCATCAGTGCAGGGGTGAGAACTGAAGCTTTCTTT. Translated, it gives CAISAGVRTEAFF.

V gene TRBV7-2 combines with J gene TRBJ2-5, with D unclear. The J call is uncertain, as TRBJ2-7 better fits the DNA end. This CDR3 is built from 16 residues. CDR1 is SGHTA, CDR2 FQGNSA, per germline. The CDR3 nucleotides are TGTGCCAGCAGCTTAGCGCTGGGATTTGCGGCCCACGAGCAGTACTTC. This encodes CASSLALGFAAHEQYF.

The rearrangement links TRBV5-4 to TRBJ2-6; D gene unclear. CDR3 length equals 14 residues. The V end lost 0 bases, the J end lost 4 bases, and 5 bases lay between the germline ends. The germline CDR1 and CDR2 sequences are SGHNT and YYREEE (reference sequence). As DNA, the CDR3 is TGTGCCAGCAGCTTGGTTTGGGGGGCCAACGTCCTGACTTTC. Translated, it gives CASSLVWGANVLTF.

The chain carries TRBV4-1 and TRBJ1-6; D uncertain. The CDR3 loop spans 15 amino acids. Trimming took off 0 bases at V and 4 bases at J, with 7 bases between the two ends. In germline, CDR1 is MGHRA, CDR2 YSYEKL. DNA for the CDR3: TGCGCCAGCAGCCAAGATTGGGGTTATAATTCACCCCTCCACTTT. Translating it yields CASSQDWGYNSPLHF.

This chain joins TRBV28 and TRBJ1-4, with 7 bases that match TRBD1. The CDR3 has 14 amino acids. Losses at the gene ends were 3 bases for V and 8 bases for J; bases not matched to a gene: 6. CDR1 and CDR2 (germline): MDHEN, SYDVKM. This chain's CDR3 is CASSFQGVGEKLFF. The DNA for the CDR3 is TGTGCCAGCAGTTTTCAGGGGGTAGGGGAAAAACTGTTTTTT. Together with reference TRBV28 and TRBJ1-4, the CDR3 gives the full variable domain: DVKVTQSSRYLVKRTGEKVFLECVQDMDHENMFWYRQDPGLGLRLIYFSYDVKMKEKGDIPEGYSVSREKKERFSLILESASTNQTSMYLCASSFQGVGEKLFFGSGTQLSVL.

The chain is built from TRBV27 and TRBJ2-7; 7 bases agree with TRBD1. Trimming took 0 bases from V and 4 from J; bases not matched to a gene: 15. CDR3 length: 18 residues. Looked up from germline, CDR1 is MNHEY and CDR2 is SMNVEV (reference sequence). CDR3 loop: CASSLSLSTGAGMYEQYF. The CDR3 DNA sequence: TGTGCCAGCAGTTTATCCCTCAGTACAGGGGCCGGTATGTACGAGCAGTACTTC.

The chain combines TRBV19 with TRBJ2-1, with D tentatively TRBD2 (5 bases). The CDR3 has 15 amino acids. Trimming pared 7 bases from V and 2 bases from J, leaving 15 bases between. The germline CDR1 and CDR2 sequences are LNHDA and SQIVND (reference sequence). In DNA form, the CDR3 reads TGTGCCAGTAAGGACCTAGCCAATACCTACAATGAGCAGTTCTTC. This codes for CASKDLANTYNEQFF. Using reference TRBV19 and TRBJ2-1 for the parts outside the CDR3, the full variable domain is DGGITQSPKYLFRKEGQNVTLSCEQNLNHDAMYWYRQDPGQGLRLIYYSQIVNDFQKGDIAEGYSVSREKKESFPLTVTSAQKNPTAFYLCASKDLANTYNEQFFGPGTRLTVL.

This chain links TRBV10-2 with TRBJ2-1, with TRBD2 matching over 7 bases. After removal of 3 bases from V and 8 bases from J, the junction contained 13 bases not matched to a gene. The CDR3 has 16 amino acids. CDR1 and CDR2 (germline): WSHSY, SAAADI. The CDR3 nucleotides read TGCGCCAGCAGTGAAGGGCCGACTAGCAGTACAGATGAGCAGTTCTTC. Its protein product is CASSEGPTSSTDEQFF.

CDR3 bases: TGTGCCAGCAGTTTCTCTGCTACTGGAAACACCATATATTTT. This gives the protein CASSFSATGNTIYF. This sequence joins TRBV27 and TRBJ1-3; D not resolved. This CDR3 is 14 amino acids long. V was shortened by 3 bases and J by 2 bases, with 8 bases between the two germline ends. Germline V lookup: CDR1 MNHEY, CDR2 SMNVEV (reference sequence).

The chain joins TRBV30 to TRBJ2-1; D is perhaps TRBD1 or TRBD2 (5 bases each). CDR1 and CDR2 from the germline V gene are GTSNPN and SVGIG (reference sequence). The length of the CDR3 is 14 residues. Trimming removed 3 bases at V and 2 bases at J, with 11 bases between. Here the CDR3 DNA reads TGTGCCTGGAGCGGGGACCCAACCTACAATGAGCAGTTCTTC. This encodes CAWSGDPTYNEQFF.